This is a list of T cell receptor beta chains from one sample in a study of graft-versus-host responses after intestinal transplantation. Sequencing was performed with immunoSEQ multiplex PCR; in TCRdb, only in-frame clones are kept and a portion is missing. The sample contains under 40,000 clones, about 94% of which appear only once. The input for sequencing was PBMCs, taken 16 days after intestinal transplant. These receptors were taken from a human patient who received an intestinal transplant, so some T cells may come from the graft donor. Each CDR3 is given with its conserved first and last residue. The D gene is left open where the match is weak. Size is omitted from some rows. Given values are once, few, many or a class for expanded clones.

V	J	D	size	DNA	CDR3
TRBV15	TRBJ2-5	.	.	TGTGCCACCAATTCGACGACCCAGTACTTC	CATNSTTQYF
TRBV4-1	TRBJ2-1	.	.	TGCGCCAGCAGCCAAGATAGCGCCACTTACAATGAGCAGTTCTTC	CASSQDSATYNEQFF
TRBV19	TRBJ1-2	.	.	TGTGCCAGTAGTATCGCAGGGATCGCGCGACTTATCGGCTACACCTTC	CASSIAGIARLIGYTF
TRBV5-4	TRBJ2-7	.	.	TGTGCCAGCAGCTTGCGGGGCTCCTACGAGCAGTACTTC	CASSLRGSYEQYF
TRBV19	TRBJ2-7	.	once	TGTGCCAGTAGCCCAGGGGAGGGATACGAGCAGTACTTC	CASSPGEGYEQYF
TRBV30	TRBJ1-5	.	.	TGTGCCTGGACGCTTGGCGGCGGAACCAATCAGCCCCAGCATTTT	CAWTLGGGTNQPQHF
TRBV11-1	TRBJ2-1	.	.	TGTGCCAGCAGCTTAGGATCACTAAATGAGCAGTTCTTC	CASSLGSLNEQFF
TRBV20-1	TRBJ2-7	.	.	TGCAGTGCTAGGGTGGTAGCCGAGCAGTACTTC	CSARVVAEQYF
TRBV9	TRBJ2-7	TRBD1	.	TGTGCCAGCAGCGTAGCCGGGACAGGTTTTTACGAGCAGTACTTC	CASSVAGTGFYEQYF
TRBV5-1	TRBJ1-1	TRBD1	.	TGCGCCAGCAGCTCCACAGGGGGCGGGAGCACTGAAGCTTTCTTT	CASSSTGGGSTEAFF
TRBV4-1	TRBJ2-7	.	.	TGCGCCAGCAGCCAAACCCGGGACACCCAGTACTTC	CASSQTRDTQYF
TRBV6-1	TRBJ2-7	TRBD1	.	TGTGCCGCGATCCGGACAGGGACGGCCTACGAGCAGTACTTC	CAAIRTGTAYEQYF
TRBV15	TRBJ2-1	TRBD2	once	TGTGCCACCAGCAGACCCCGGCGGGAGAATAATGAGCAGTTCTTC	CATSRPRRENNEQFF
TRBV2	TRBJ1-6	TRBD1	.	TGTGCCAGCACTTTCGCCGGGACAGCGAATAATTCACCCCTCCACTTT	CASTFAGTANNSPLHF
TRBV7-9	TRBJ2-1	TRBD1	.	TGTGCCACCGACAGGGAGTCCTACAATGAGCAGTTCTTC	CATDRESYNEQFF
TRBV5-6	TRBJ2-5	.	.	TGTGCCAGCAGCTTGGGTCCAGGTCAAGAGACCCAGTACTTC	CASSLGPGQETQYF
TRBV6-1	TRBJ1-5	.	once	TGTGCCAGCAGTTATGGAGGGACCAATCAGCCCCAGCATTTT	CASSYGGTNQPQHF
TRBV28	TRBJ1-6	.	once	TGTGCCAGCAGTCCCACCGGACTCGCGAGCTCCTATAATTCACCCCTCCACTTT	CASSPTGLASSYNSPLHF
TRBV28	TRBJ2-1	TRBD1	.	TGTGCCAGCAGTGAAGACAGGGTTCACTACAATGAGCAGTTCTTC	CASSEDRVHYNEQFF
TRBV7-2	TRBJ2-3	TRBD2	.	TGTGCCAGCAGCTTAGAGGGAGGGACCACAGATACGCAGTATTTT	CASSLEGGTTDTQYF
TRBV7-9	TRBJ2-3	TRBD2	.	TGTGCCAGCAGCGCGGGACTAGCGGGAGGGCCCATCAACACAGATACGCAGTATTTT	CASSAGLAGGPINTDTQYF
TRBV5-1	TRBJ1-5	.	.	TGCGCCAGCAGCTTGGGAACAGGGCTAGGTCAGCCCCAGCATTTT	CASSLGTGLGQPQHF
TRBV4-1	TRBJ2-1	TRBD1	.	TGCGCCAGCAGCCGGCGGCCCGACAGGGGGCCGTCCTACAATGAGCAGTTCTTC	CASSRRPDRGPSYNEQFF
TRBV7-6	TRBJ2-2	.	.	TGTGCCAGCAGCTTAGGAGGGGGAGGACTCAACACCGGGGAGCTGTTTTTT	CASSLGGGGLNTGELFF
TRBV28	TRBJ2-7	.	.	TGTGCCAGCAGGTCCGTTGGGGCGAGAACCTACGAGCAGTACTTC	CASRSVGARTYEQYF
TRBV2	TRBJ2-1	.	.	TGTGCCAGCAGTTCCGAGTTCTTGCAGTTCTTC	CASSSEFLQFF
TRBV7-9	TRBJ2-7	TRBD1	.	TGTGCCAGCAGCGCTGGACAGGTGGGTTCCTACGAGCAGTACTTC	CASSAGQVGSYEQYF
TRBV2	TRBJ2-1	TRBD2	.	TGTGCCAGCAGTGAAGATTCAGCGACTAGCCCCCCCTCTGATCGGTTCTTC	CASSEDSATSPPSDRFF
TRBV7-9	TRBJ2-1	.	.	TGTGCCAGCAGCTTACTAGGCCCTTACAATGAGCAGTTCTTC	CASSLLGPYNEQFF
TRBV27	TRBJ1-2	.	once	TGTGCCAGCAGGGGAGGGTTTCTTTATGGCTACACCTTC	CASRGGFLYGYTF
TRBV4-1	TRBJ2-1	TRBD2	.	TGCGCCAGCAGCCAAGATCGGGCTAGCGGGATCAACAATGAGCAGTTCTTC	CASSQDRASGINNEQFF
TRBV27	TRBJ2-7	.	.	TGTGCCAGCAGTTTATTAGGGTACGAGCAGTACTTC	CASSLLGYEQYF
TRBV11-2	TRBJ2-2	.	.	TGTGCCAGCAGCTTGATCAGGGGTAACACCGGGGAGCTGTTTTTT	CASSLIRGNTGELFF
TRBV28	TRBJ1-2	.	once	TGTGCCAGCAGTTCTTCCCGTACAGGATTAAACTATGGCTACACCTTC	CASSSSRTGLNYGYTF
TRBV9	TRBJ2-7	TRBD2	once	TGTGCCAGCAGCCCACGTAGTACCCTAGCGGGGACCTACGAGCAGTACTTC	CASSPRSTLAGTYEQYF
TRBV15	TRBJ2-7	.	.	TGTGCCACCAGTTTTGGCCCGGACGACAGCTACCCCTACGAGCAGTACTTC	CATSFGPDDSYPYEQYF
TRBV28	TRBJ1-1	TRBD1	.	TGTGCCAGCAGTTTATATTCGTTGGGACAGGGGAAAGGTACTGAAGCTTTCTTT	CASSLYSLGQGKGTEAFF
TRBV27	TRBJ2-7	TRBD2	.	TGTGCCAGCAGTTCCCCTCCACTAGCGGGAGGGCCCTACGAGCAGTACTTC	CASSSPPLAGGPYEQYF
TRBV27	TRBJ2-2	.	.	TGTGCCAGCAGCTACGGTCTTAACACCGGGGAGCTGTTTTTT	CASSYGLNTGELFF
TRBV7-2	TRBJ2-7	TRBD1	.	TGTGCCAGCAGCTTAGCGTGGACAGGAGCGCACTTC	CASSLAWTGAHF
TRBV2	TRBJ1-2	.	.	TGTGCCAGCAGGGAGGGGGGGCCTAACTATGGCTACACCTTC	CASREGGPNYGYTF
TRBV28	TRBJ2-7	.	.	TGTGCCAGCAGTTTGGGCGAGCAGTACTTC	CASSLGEQYF
TRBV20-1	TRBJ1-4	.	.	TGCAGTGCTCACCGAAATGAAAAACTGTTTTTT	CSAHRNEKLFF
TRBV30	TRBJ2-7	.	.	TGTGCCTGGAGTGTAGGTTACGAGCAGTACTTC	CAWSVGYEQYF
TRBV19	TRBJ2-7	TRBD2	.	TGTGCCAGTAGTATTAGCGGGAGCTCCTACGAGCAGTACTTC	CASSISGSSYEQYF